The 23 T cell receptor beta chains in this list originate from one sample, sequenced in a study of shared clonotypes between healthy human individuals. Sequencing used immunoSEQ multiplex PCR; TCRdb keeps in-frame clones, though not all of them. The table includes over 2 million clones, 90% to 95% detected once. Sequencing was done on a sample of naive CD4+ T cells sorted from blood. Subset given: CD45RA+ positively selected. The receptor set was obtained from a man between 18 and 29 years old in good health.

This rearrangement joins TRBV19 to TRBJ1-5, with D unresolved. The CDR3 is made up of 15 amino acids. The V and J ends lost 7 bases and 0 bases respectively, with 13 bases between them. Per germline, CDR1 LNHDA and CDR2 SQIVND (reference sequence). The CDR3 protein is CASKKGSYSNQPQHF. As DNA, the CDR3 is TGTGCCAGTAAAAAAGGCAGCTATAGCAATCAGCCCCAGCATTTT.

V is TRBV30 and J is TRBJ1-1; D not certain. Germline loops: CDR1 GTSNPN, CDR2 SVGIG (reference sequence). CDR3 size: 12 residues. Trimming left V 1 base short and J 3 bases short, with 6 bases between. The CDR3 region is CAWSETDTEAFF. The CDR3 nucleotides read TGTGCCTGGAGTGAGACGGACACTGAAGCTTTCTTT. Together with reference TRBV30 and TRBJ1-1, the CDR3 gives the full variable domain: SQTIHQWPATLVQPVGSPLSLECTVEGTSNPNLYWYRQAAGRGLQLLFYSVGIGQISSEVPQNLSASRPQDRQFILSSKKLLLSDSGFYLCAWSETDTEAFFGQGTRLTVV.

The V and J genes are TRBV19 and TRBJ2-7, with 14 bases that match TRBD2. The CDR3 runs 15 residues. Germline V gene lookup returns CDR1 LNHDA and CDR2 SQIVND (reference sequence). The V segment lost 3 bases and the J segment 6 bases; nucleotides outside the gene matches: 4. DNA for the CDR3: TGTGCCAGTAGTATCAGGACTAGCGGGAGGAGCGAGCAGTACTTC. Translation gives CASSIRTSGRSEQYF.

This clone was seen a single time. This CDR3 is CASSPGFATNEKLFF. The DNA of the CDR3 is TGTGCCAGCAGCCCAGGGTTTGCAACTAATGAAAAACTGTTTTTT. This chain links TRBV7-9 with TRBJ1-4, with TRBD1 as a possible D gene (5 bases). The CDR3 covers 15 residues. Germline V gene sequence: CDR1 SEHNR, CDR2 FQNEAQ (reference sequence). Trimming cost V 5 bases and J 0 bases, with 10 bases left between them.

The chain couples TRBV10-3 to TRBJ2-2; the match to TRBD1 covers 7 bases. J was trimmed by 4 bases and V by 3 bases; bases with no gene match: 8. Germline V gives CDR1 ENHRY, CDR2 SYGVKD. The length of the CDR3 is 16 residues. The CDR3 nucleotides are TGTGCCATCAGTGACCCTAGAGCAGGGGGCACCGGGGAGCTGTTTTTT. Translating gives CAISDPRAGGTGELFF.

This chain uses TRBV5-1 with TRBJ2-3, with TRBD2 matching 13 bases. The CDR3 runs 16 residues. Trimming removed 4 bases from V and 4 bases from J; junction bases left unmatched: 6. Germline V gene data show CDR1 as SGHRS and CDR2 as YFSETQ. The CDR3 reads CASSLWTSGSPDTQYF. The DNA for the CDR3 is TGCGCCAGCAGCCTCTGGACTAGCGGGAGCCCAGATACGCAGTATTTT.

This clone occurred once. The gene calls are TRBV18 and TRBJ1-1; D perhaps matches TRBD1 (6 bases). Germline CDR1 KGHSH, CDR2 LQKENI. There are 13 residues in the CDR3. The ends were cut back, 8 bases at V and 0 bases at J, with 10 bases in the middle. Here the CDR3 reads CASPRGLNTEAFF. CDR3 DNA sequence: TGTGCCAGCCCCAGGGGTTTGAACACTGAAGCTTTCTTT.

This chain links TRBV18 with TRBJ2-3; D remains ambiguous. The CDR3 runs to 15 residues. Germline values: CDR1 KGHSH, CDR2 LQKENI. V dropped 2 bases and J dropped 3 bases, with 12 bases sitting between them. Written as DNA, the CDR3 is TGTGCCAGCTCACCAACAAGGAGTATTACAGATACGCAGTATTTT. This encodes CASSPTRSITDTQYF.

The CDR3 sequence: CASSQEPGGVGSYEQYF. CDR3 DNA: TGCGCCAGCAGCCAAGAGCCCGGGGGCGTAGGCTCCTACGAGCAGTACTTC. J is TRBJ2-7 and V is TRBV4-1; either TRBD1 or TRBD2 may fit D (6 bases each). CDR3 length: 17 amino acids. Trimming left V 0 bases short and J 0 bases short, with 15 bases between. Germline V gene data show CDR1 as MGHRA and CDR2 as YSYEKL.

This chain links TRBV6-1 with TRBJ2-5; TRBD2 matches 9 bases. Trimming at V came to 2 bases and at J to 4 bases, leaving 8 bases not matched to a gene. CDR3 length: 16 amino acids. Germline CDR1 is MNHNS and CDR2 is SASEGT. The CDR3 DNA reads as TGTGCCAGCAGTGAAAGTGGACTAGCGTGGGGAGAGACCCAGTACTTC. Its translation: CASSESGLAWGETQYF.

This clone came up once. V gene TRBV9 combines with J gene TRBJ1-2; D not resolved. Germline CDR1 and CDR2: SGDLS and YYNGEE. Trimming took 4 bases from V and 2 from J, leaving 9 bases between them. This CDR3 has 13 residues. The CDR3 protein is CASSFDFNYGYTF. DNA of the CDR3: TGTGCCAGCAGCTTTGATTTCAACTATGGCTACACCTTC.

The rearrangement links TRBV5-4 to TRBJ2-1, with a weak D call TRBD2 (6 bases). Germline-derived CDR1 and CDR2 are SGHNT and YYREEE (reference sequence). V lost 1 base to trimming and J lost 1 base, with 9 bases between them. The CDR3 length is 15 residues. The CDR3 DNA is TGTGCCAGCAGCTTGCCACGGGGGTCCTACAATGAGCAGTTCTTC. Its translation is CASSLPRGSYNEQFF.

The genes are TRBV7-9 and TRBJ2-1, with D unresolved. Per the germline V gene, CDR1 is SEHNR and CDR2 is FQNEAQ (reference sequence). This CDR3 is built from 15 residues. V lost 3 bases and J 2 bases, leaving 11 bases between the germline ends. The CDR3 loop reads CASSFSLITYNEQFF. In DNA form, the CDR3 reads TGTGCCAGCAGCTTTAGCCTTATCACCTACAATGAGCAGTTCTTC.

The CDR3 DNA sequence: TGCGCCAGCAGCCAGAACGACCGGGCGCAGGCCACCGTCACCTTC. Encoded protein: CASSQNDRAQATVTF. The V gene is TRBV4-1, the J gene TRBJ1-2; no clear D gene. CDR1 is MGHRA and CDR2 is YSYEKL in the germline V gene. The CDR3 runs 15 residues. Trimming took 3 bases from V and 13 from J, leaving 24 bases between them.

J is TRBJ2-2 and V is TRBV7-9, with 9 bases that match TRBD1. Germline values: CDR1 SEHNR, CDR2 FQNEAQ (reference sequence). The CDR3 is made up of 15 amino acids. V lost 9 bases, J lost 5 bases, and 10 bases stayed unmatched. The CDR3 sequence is CASREAGTGTGELFF. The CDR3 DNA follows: TGTGCCAGTAGAGAGGCCGGGACAGGGACCGGGGAGCTGTTTTTT.

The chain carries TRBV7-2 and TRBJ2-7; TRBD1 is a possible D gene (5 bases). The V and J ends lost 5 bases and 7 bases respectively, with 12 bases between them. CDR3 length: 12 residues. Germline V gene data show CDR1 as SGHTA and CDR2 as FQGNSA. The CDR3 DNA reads TGTGCCAGCAGCCCCCAACGACAGGAGCAGTACTTC. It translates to CASSPQRQEQYF.

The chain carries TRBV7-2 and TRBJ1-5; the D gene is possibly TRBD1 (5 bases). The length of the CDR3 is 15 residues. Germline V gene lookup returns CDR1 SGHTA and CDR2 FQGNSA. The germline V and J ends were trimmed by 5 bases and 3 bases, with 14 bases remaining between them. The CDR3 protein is CASSPYDRHNQPQHF. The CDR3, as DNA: TGTGCCAGCAGCCCATACGACAGACACAATCAGCCCCAGCATTTT.

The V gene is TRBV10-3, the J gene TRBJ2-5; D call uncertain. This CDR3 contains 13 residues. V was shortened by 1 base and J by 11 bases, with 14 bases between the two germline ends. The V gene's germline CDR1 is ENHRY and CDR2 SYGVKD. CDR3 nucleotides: TGTGCCATCAGTGAGTTGGTGGACGCGGAGCAGTACTTC. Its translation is CAISELVDAEQYF.

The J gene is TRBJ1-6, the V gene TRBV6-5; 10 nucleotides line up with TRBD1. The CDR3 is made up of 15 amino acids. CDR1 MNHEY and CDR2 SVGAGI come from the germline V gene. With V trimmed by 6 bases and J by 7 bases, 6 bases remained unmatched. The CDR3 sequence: CASSRDRGWNSPLHF. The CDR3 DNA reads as TGTGCCAGCAGCCGGGACAGGGGATGGAATTCACCCCTCCACTTT.

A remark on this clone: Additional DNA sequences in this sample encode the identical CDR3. The CDR3 sequence: CASSPTGPGANVLTF. The CDR3 coding sequence is TGTGCCAGCAGTCCAACAGGGCCTGGGGCCAACGTCCTGACTTTC. The chain couples TRBV6-5 to TRBJ2-6; D perhaps matches TRBD1 (6 bases). Trimming cost V 5 bases and J 2 bases, with 10 bases left between them. The CDR3 sequence is 15 residues long. Per germline, CDR1 MNHEY and CDR2 SVGAGI.

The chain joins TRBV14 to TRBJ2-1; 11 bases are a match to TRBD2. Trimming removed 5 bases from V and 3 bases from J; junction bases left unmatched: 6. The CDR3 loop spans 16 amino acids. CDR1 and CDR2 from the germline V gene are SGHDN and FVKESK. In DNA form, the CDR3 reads TGTGCCAGCAGCAAAGGGACTAGCGGCAACTACAATGAGCAGTTCTTC. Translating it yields CASSKGTSGNYNEQFF.

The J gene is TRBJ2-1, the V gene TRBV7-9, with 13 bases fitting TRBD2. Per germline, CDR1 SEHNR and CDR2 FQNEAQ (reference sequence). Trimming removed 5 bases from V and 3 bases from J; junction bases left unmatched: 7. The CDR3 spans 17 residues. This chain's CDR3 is CASSLGLAGALYNEQFF. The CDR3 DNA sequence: TGTGCCAGCAGCCTTGGACTAGCGGGAGCCCTCTACAATGAGCAGTTCTTC.

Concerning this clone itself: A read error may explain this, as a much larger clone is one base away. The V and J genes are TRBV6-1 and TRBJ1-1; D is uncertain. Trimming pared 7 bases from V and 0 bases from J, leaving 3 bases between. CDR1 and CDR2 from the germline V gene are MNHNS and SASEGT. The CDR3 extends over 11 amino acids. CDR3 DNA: TGTGCCAGCACAGTGAACACTGAAGCTTTCTTT. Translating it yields CASTVNTEAFF.